This is a list of T cell receptor beta chains from one sample in a study of blood T cell repertoires in COVID-19. Sequenced by immunoSEQ multiplex PCR; TCRdb stores in-frame clones only, minus some. The table has around 390,000 clones, around 87% seen once. The sample was PBMCs or T cells enriched from blood (not recorded which). These receptors originate from a woman in her forties or fifties who had recovered from COVID-19. Both conserved end residues are part of each CDR3. D genes are given only for firm matches. The size entry is marked missing in some rows and otherwise reads once, few, many or a size class.

size	V	D	J	DNA	CDR3
-	TRBV5-1	TRBD1	TRBJ2-3	TGCGCCAGCAGGCCGGGACAGGGCACAGATACGCAGTATTTT	CASRPGQGTDTQYF
-	TRBV10-3	-	TRBJ1-6	TGTGCCATCAGTGAGTCAGGACAGAATTCACCCCTCCACTTT	CAISESGQNSPLHF
-	TRBV5-1	-	TRBJ1-4	TGCGCCAGCAGCCCCACTCCTGCAACTAATGAAAAACTGTTTTTT	CASSPTPATNEKLFF
-	TRBV5-1	-	TRBJ1-3	TGCGCCAGCAGCTTGGGGCATCCCTCTGGAAACACCATATATTTT	CASSLGHPSGNTIYF
-	TRBV19	-	TRBJ2-2	TGTGCCACCTCATTCACACGGGACACCGGGGAGCTGTTTTTT	CATSFTRDTGELFF
once	TRBV5-1	-	TRBJ1-5	TGCGCCAGCAGCGGTTTCTCAGATAGCAATCAGCCCCAGCATTTT	CASSGFSDSNQPQHF
-	TRBV27	TRBD1	TRBJ1-1	TGTGCCAGCAGAAACAGGGGAACGAACACTGAAGCTTTCTTT	CASRNRGTNTEAFF
-	TRBV30	TRBD1	TRBJ2-7	TGTGCCTGGAGTGACTTGGACAGGGGGTACGAGCAGTACTTC	CAWSDLDRGYEQYF
-	TRBV28	-	TRBJ1-1	TGTGCCAGCAATATTGCGGGGCTCGAAGCTTTCTTT	CASNIAGLEAFF
-	TRBV24-1	-	TRBJ2-3	TGTGCCACCAGTGACTCCCCGGGGGGCACAGATACGCAGTATTTT	CATSDSPGGTDTQYF
-	TRBV3-1/TRBV3-2	TRBD2	TRBJ2-1	TGTGCCAGCAGCCAACCCACGCCCCGGGGGGGCGGTGAGCAGTTCTTC	CASSQPTPRGGGEQFF